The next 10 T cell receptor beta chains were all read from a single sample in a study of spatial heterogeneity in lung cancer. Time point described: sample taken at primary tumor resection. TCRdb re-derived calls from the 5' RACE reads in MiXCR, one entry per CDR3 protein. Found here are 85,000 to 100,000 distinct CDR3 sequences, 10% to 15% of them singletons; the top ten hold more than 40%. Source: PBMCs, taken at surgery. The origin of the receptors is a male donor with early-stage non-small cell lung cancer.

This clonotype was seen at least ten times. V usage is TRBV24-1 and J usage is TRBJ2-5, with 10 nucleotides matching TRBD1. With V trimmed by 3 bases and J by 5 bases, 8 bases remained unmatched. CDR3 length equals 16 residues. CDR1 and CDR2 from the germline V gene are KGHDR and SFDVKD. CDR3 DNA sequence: TGTGCCACCAGTGATCTGACAGGGGGCCCTCGGGAGACCCAGTACTTC. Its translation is CATSDLTGGPRETQYF.

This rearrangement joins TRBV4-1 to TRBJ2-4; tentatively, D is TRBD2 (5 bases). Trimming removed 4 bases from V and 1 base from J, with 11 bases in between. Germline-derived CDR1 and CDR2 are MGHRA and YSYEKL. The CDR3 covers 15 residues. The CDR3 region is CASSRREEAKNIQYF. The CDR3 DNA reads TGCGCCAGCAGCCGTCGGGAAGAGGCCAAAAACATTCAGTACTTC.

This CDR3 reads CSGARDATGNTIYF. The DNA for the CDR3 is TGCAGCGGGGCAAGGGACGCCACCGGAAACACCATATATTTT. The chain is built from TRBV29-1 and TRBJ1-3, with D tentatively TRBD1 (5 bases). Germline CDR1 is SQVTM and CDR2 is ANQGSEA. The CDR3 contains 14 residues. Trimming removed 7 bases at V and 4 bases at J, with 17 bases between.

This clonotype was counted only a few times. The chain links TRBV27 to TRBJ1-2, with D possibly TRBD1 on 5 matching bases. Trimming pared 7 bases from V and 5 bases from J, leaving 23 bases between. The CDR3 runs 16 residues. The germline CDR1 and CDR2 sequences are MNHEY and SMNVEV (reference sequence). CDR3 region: CASTFSGNRQGYGYTF. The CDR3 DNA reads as TGTGCCAGCACCTTCTCTGGGAACAGGCAAGGTTATGGCTACACCTTC.

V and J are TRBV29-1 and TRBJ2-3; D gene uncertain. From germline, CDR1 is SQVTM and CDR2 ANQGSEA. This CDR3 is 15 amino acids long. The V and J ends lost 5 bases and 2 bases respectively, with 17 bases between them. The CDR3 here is CSVRVSVPATDTQYF. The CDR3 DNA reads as TGCAGCGTTCGGGTCTCTGTCCCGGCCACAGATACGCAGTATTTT.

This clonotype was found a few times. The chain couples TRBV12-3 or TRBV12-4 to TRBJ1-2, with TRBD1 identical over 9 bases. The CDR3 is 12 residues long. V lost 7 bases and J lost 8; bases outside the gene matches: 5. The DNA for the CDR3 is TGTGCCAGCACCGGGACAGGGAACGGCTACACCTTC. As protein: CASTGTGNGYTF.

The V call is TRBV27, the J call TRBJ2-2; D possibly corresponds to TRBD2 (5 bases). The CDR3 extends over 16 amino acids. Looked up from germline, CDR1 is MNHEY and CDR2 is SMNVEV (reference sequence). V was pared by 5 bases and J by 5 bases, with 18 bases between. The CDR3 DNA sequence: TGTGCCAGCAGTCCCTTCGAGGGAGAGATGACCGGGGAGCTGTTTTTT. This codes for CASSPFEGEMTGELFF.

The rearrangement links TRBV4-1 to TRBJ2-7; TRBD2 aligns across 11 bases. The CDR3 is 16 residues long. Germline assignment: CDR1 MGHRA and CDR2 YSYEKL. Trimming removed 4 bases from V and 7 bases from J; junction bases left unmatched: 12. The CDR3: CASSLKTSGVLDEQYF. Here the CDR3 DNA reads TGCGCCAGCAGCCTTAAGACTAGCGGGGTCTTGGATGAGCAGTACTTC.

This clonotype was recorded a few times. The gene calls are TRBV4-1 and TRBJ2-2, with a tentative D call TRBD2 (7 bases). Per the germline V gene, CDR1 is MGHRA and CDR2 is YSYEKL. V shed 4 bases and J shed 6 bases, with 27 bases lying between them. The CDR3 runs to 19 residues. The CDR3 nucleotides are TGCGCCAGCAGCCGAACACAGGGCGGAGGAGCGGGATGGGCCGGGGAGCTGTTTTTT. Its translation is CASSRTQGGGAGWAGELFF.

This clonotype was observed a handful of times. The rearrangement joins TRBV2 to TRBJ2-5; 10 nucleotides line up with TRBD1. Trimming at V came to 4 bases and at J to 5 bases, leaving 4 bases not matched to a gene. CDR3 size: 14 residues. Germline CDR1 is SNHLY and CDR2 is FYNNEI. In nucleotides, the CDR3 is TGTGCCAGCAGTGTGACAGGGGGCTTTGAGACCCAGTACTTC. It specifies CASSVTGGFETQYF.